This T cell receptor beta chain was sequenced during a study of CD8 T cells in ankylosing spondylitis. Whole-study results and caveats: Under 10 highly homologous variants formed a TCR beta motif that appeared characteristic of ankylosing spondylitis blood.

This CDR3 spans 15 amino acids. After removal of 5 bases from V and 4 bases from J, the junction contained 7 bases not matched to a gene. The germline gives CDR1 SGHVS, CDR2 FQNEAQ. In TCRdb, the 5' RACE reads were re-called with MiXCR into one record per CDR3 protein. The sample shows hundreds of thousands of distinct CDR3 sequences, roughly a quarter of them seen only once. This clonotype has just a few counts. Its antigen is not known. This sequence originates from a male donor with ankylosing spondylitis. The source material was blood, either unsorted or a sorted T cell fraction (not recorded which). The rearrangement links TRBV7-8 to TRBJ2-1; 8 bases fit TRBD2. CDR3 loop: CASSGRGGDYNEQFF. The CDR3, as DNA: TGTGCCAGCAGCGGTCGGGGGGGTGATTACAATGAGCAGTTCTTC.